The clone carrying this TCR beta chain was recorded once. Method: immunoSEQ multiplex PCR; TCRdb's copy keeps in-frame clones and lacks some. Among about 40,000 clones listed, about 90% were seen once. These data are taken from a study of OX40 agonist ivuxolimab in advanced cancers. Looking at the study overall: Clinicians treated patients with ivuxolimab, an agonistic anti-OX40 (CD134) antibody. Each dose-escalation patient presented with hepatocellular carcinoma, melanoma, renal cell or head and neck cancer. Past anti-PD-1, anti-PD-L1 or anti-CTLA-4 therapy was accepted, and 40% had received some.

Trimming removed 1 base from V and 2 bases from J; junction bases left unmatched: 7. Looked up from germline, CDR1 is SGHNT and CDR2 is YYREEE (reference sequence). There are 16 residues in the CDR3. This rearrangement joins TRBV5-4 to TRBJ2-3; 7 nucleotides align to TRBD2. This specimen was CD4+ or CD8+ T cells sorted from blood, taken in a trial of the OX40 agonist ivuxolimab. This TCR derives from an adult with an advanced solid tumor such as melanoma, head and neck, liver or kidney cancer. The CDR3 sequence: CASSLNWLADTDTQYF. The CDR3 nucleotides read TGTGCCAGCAGCTTGAACTGGCTAGCGGACACAGATACGCAGTATTTT. The whole variable domain, filled in from reference TRBV5-4 and TRBJ2-3, reads ETGVTQSPTHLIKTRGQQVTLRCSSQSGHNTVSWYQQALGQGPQFIFQYYREEENGRGNFPPRFSGLQFPNYSSELNVNALELDDSALYLCASSLNWLADTDTQYFGPGTRLTVL.